This TCR beta chain was captured by sequencing in a study of blood T cell repertoires in COVID-19. On the study more broadly: The samples span acute and convalescent COVID-19 from the United States, Italy and Spain. In each case, the material was cDNA or gDNA derived from T cells, B-cell-depleted T cells, or PBMCs.

Authors' analysis steps: The authors estimated nucleated cell counts from reference gene primer amplification. Assay used: immunoSEQ multiplex PCR; TCRdb lists only in-frame clones, some missing. V and J calls plus clone size are reproduced from that table; the DNA served to infer D and trimming. The sample lists 40,000 to 60,000 clones, approximately 84% occurring once. The CDR3 spans 17 residues. The germline gives CDR1 LNHDA, CDR2 SQIVND (reference sequence). Trimming left V 3 bases short and J 4 bases short, with 18 bases between. V gene TRBV19 combines with J gene TRBJ1-4, with D uncertain. This receptor was obtained from a man aged 45 to 65 with active COVID-19. Sequencing was carried out using peripheral blood. The CDR3 DNA follows: TGTGCCAGTAGTATCTCGAAGGGTAGGAGGGTTAATGAAAAACTGTTTTTT. As protein: CASSISKGRRVNEKLFF. The whole variable domain, filled in from reference TRBV19 and TRBJ1-4, reads DGGITQSPKYLFRKEGQNVTLSCEQNLNHDAMYWYRQDPGQGLRLIYYSQIVNDFQKGDIAEGYSVSREKKESFPLTVTSAQKNPTAFYLCASSISKGRRVNEKLFFGSGTQLSVL.